These 20 T cell receptor beta chains originate from one sample sequenced in a study of cytomegalovirus exposure and HLA in healthy donors. Amplification used 60 Vbeta primers and 13 Jbeta primers. Assay used: immunoSEQ multiplex PCR; TCRdb lists only in-frame clones, some missing. The ten most abundant clones cover more than 0.8% of a sample with 110,000 to 150,000 clones. Input material: PBMCs. The receptors originated from a male donor in good health and CMV-seronegative.

The V call is TRBV7-9, the J call TRBJ1-1; possible D gene TRBD1, 5 bases. CDR3 length: 16 amino acids. Deletions cut 1 base from V and 1 base from J, with 13 bases between. The germline gives CDR1 SEHNR, CDR2 FQNEAQ (reference sequence). In DNA, the CDR3 is TGTGCCAGCAGCTTAGTCCTACAGGTTCCGAACACTGAAGCTTTCTTT. Translating gives CASSLVLQVPNTEAFF.

The chain uses TRBV27 and TRBJ2-2; D not certain. Between the trimmed V and J ends, which lost 4 bases and 2 bases, there was a span of 11 bases. CDR1 is MNHEY and CDR2 is SMNVEV in the germline V gene (reference sequence). This CDR3 comprises 15 residues. CDR3 bases: TGTGCCAGCAGTTCTCAGCTACTAAACACCGGGGAGCTGTTTTTT. This gives the protein CASSSQLLNTGELFF.

Here the CDR3 reads CASSNTPYRANYGYTF. As DNA, the CDR3 is TGTGCCAGCAGTAATACCCCCTACAGGGCTAACTATGGCTACACCTTC. The chain employs TRBV7-6 and TRBJ1-2, with D tentatively TRBD1 (6 bases). There are 16 residues in the CDR3. Germline CDR1 is SGHVS and CDR2 is FNYEAQ. The V gene lost 6 bases and the J gene lost 0 bases, with 17 bases spanning the gap.

J is TRBJ2-7 and V is TRBV30, with D possibly matching TRBD2 (5 bases). There are 15 residues in the CDR3. Germline CDR1 GTSNPN, CDR2 SVGIG (reference sequence). V was shortened by 1 base and J by 3 bases, with 16 bases between the two germline ends. This CDR3 reads CAWSDPPYGSYEQYF. CDR3 nucleotides: TGTGCCTGGAGTGATCCCCCCTATGGGAGCTACGAGCAGTACTTC.

This rearrangement joins TRBV19 to TRBJ1-5; the D gene is possibly TRBD1 (5 bases). Germline V lookup: CDR1 LNHDA, CDR2 SQIVND (reference sequence). The V end was cut by 7 bases, the J end by 1 base, with 20 bases between. The CDR3 runs to 17 residues. Here the CDR3 DNA reads TGTGCCAGTACCTTGACAGTAGTATACAGGAGCAATCAGCCCCAGCATTTT. The encoded protein is CASTLTVVYRSNQPQHF.

The rearrangement links TRBV2 to TRBJ1-1; 9 bases are a match to TRBD1. V shed 7 bases and J 2 bases; nucleotides not matched to a gene: 5. Per germline, CDR1 SNHLY and CDR2 FYNNEI. The CDR3 length is 14 residues. This CDR3 is CASNLQGANTEAFF. Here the CDR3 DNA reads TGTGCCAGCAATTTACAGGGGGCTAACACTGAAGCTTTCTTT.

This chain connects TRBV14 to TRBJ2-3, with a possible D match to TRBD2 (5 bases). This CDR3 region has 16 residues. Germline CDR1 is SGHDN and CDR2 is FVKESK. The V and J ends lost 1 base and 2 bases respectively, with 13 bases between them. The CDR3 loop is CASSQAGLLVTDTQYF. In DNA, the CDR3 is TGTGCCAGCAGCCAAGCTGGACTCCTCGTCACAGATACGCAGTATTTT.

The chain is built from TRBV25-1 and TRBJ1-2, with TRBD1 as a possible D gene (6 bases). The CDR3 totals 14 residues. Trimming removed 3 bases from V and 4 bases from J, with 12 bases in between. CDR1 and CDR2 (germline): MGHDK, SYGVNS. The CDR3 here is CASSEPDRIYGYTF. CDR3 DNA: TGTGCCAGCAGTGAGCCCGACAGGATCTATGGCTACACCTTC.

The chain carries TRBV4-3 and TRBJ2-1; the match to TRBD1 covers 9 bases. CDR3 length: 19 amino acids. Trimming at V came to 0 bases and at J to 3 bases, leaving 12 bases not matched to a gene. Germline CDR1 and CDR2: LGHNA and YSLEER. This CDR3 reads CASSQEKIAGTGIYNEQFF. CDR3 DNA: TGCGCCAGCAGCCAAGAAAAAATCGCGGGGACAGGGATCTACAATGAGCAGTTCTTC.

The rearrangement links TRBV28 to TRBJ1-1, with D tentatively TRBD1 (6 bases). The CDR3 is 16 residues long. The germline CDR1 and CDR2 sequences are MDHEN and SYDVKM. Deletions cut 5 bases from V and 8 bases from J, with 24 bases between. In DNA, the CDR3 is TGTGCCAGCAGTCCCCCAGGCCGGACGGGAGGGGGGGAAGCTTTCTTT. This translates into CASSPPGRTGGGEAFF.

The gene calls are TRBV27 and TRBJ2-7; 10 positions match TRBD2. The V gene's germline CDR1 is MNHEY and CDR2 SMNVEV (reference sequence). Trimming removed 1 base from V and 0 bases from J; junction bases left unmatched: 6. The CDR3 length is 17 residues. CDR3 nucleotides: TGTGCCAGCAGTTTATACTCTAGCGGGAGCTCCTCCTACGAGCAGTACTTC. Translating gives CASSLYSSGSSSYEQYF.

Comment on this clone: The same CDR3 is also encoded by other DNA sequences in this sample. This sequence joins TRBV5-1 and TRBJ2-7; D possibly corresponds to TRBD1 (5 bases). The ends were cut back, 0 bases at V and 4 bases at J, with 8 bases in the middle. The CDR3 is made up of 13 amino acids. The germline CDR1 and CDR2 sequences are SGHRS and YFSETQ. CDR3 coding DNA: TGCGCCAGCAGCTTGGCGACAGCTTACGAGCAGTACTTC. This translates into CASSLATAYEQYF.

This chain uses TRBV13 with TRBJ2-1; D is unclear. The germline V and J ends were trimmed by 5 bases and 5 bases, with 4 bases remaining between them. Germline V gene sequence: CDR1 PRHDT, CDR2 FYEKMQ (reference sequence). The CDR3 runs to 11 residues. CDR3 nucleotide sequence: TGTGCCAGCAGCCGGGACAATGAGCAGTTCTTC. Encoded protein: CASSRDNEQFF.

The J gene is TRBJ1-5, the V gene TRBV15, with 10 bases matching TRBD1. CDR1 and CDR2 from the germline V gene are LNHNV and YYDKDF (reference sequence). J gave up 6 bases and V 3 bases, and 5 bases lay outside the gene matches. This CDR3 comprises 15 residues. CDR3 coding DNA: TGTGCCACCAGCAGGGCGACAGGGGGCGGTCAGCCCCAGCATTTT. Translating it yields CATSRATGGGQPQHF.

The V call is TRBV19, the J call TRBJ2-3; 8 bases align to TRBD2. With V trimmed by 7 bases and J by 7 bases, 10 bases remained unmatched. Germline V gene sequence: CDR1 LNHDA, CDR2 SQIVND (reference sequence). The CDR3 sequence is 14 residues long. This CDR3 reads CASTSAGVEYTQYF. The DNA of the CDR3 is TGTGCCAGTACCTCAGCGGGGGTCGAATATACGCAGTATTTT.

The CDR3 loop reads CASSLWSNNQPQHF. The CDR3 nucleotides are TGTGCCAGCAGCTTGTGGTCTAACAATCAGCCCCAGCATTTT. The chain has TRBV5-5 and TRBJ1-5; D not certain. Germline V gene data show CDR1 as SGHKS and CDR2 as YYEKEE (reference sequence). The CDR3 loop spans 14 amino acids. Trimming removed 1 base at V and 3 bases at J, with 8 bases between.

The V and J genes are TRBV30 and TRBJ1-5; no reliable D call. Trimming took off 3 bases at V and 2 bases at J, with 14 bases between the two ends. The germline gives CDR1 GTSNPN, CDR2 SVGIG (reference sequence). The CDR3 covers 15 residues. The CDR3 region is CAWRDRTAGNQPQHF. The DNA of the CDR3 is TGTGCCTGGAGAGATAGAACAGCGGGCAATCAGCCCCAGCATTTT. The complete variable domain, with remaining parts taken from reference TRBV30 and TRBJ1-5, reads SQTIHQWPATLVQPVGSPLSLECTVEGTSNPNLYWYRQAAGRGLQLLFYSVGIGQISSEVPQNLSASRPQDRQFILSSKKLLLSDSGFYLCAWRDRTAGNQPQHFGDGTRLSIL.

The chain joins TRBV10-2 to TRBJ1-1; D call uncertain. The CDR3 contains 11 residues. Between the trimmed V and J ends, which lost 5 bases and 5 bases, there was a span of 6 bases. The germline gives CDR1 WSHSY, CDR2 SAAADI. CDR3 nucleotide sequence: TGCGCCAGCAGTAGTCAGACTGAAGCTTTCTTT. The encoded protein is CASSSQTEAFF.

The DNA of the CDR3 is TGTGCCAGCAGCTTAGTAAGGGAGGCGCTTAACTCTGGAAACACCATATATTTT. It yields the protein CASSLVREALNSGNTIYF. This rearrangement joins TRBV7-9 to TRBJ1-3; D ambiguous. The CDR3 consists of 18 residues. V lost 1 base to trimming and J lost 0 bases, with 16 bases between them. Germline assignment: CDR1 SEHNR and CDR2 FQNEAQ (reference sequence).

The chain uses TRBV4-2 and TRBJ1-1; perhaps TRBD1 as D (6 bases). Germline V gives CDR1 LGHNA, CDR2 YNFKEQ. CDR3 length: 14 residues. The germline V and J ends were trimmed by 8 bases and 0 bases, with 13 bases remaining between them. The CDR3 sequence is CASAQGSLNTEAFF. CDR3 nucleotides: TGTGCCAGCGCACAGGGTTCTTTGAACACTGAAGCTTTCTTT.